This T cell receptor (beta chain) appears in the sequencing data of a study of cytomegalovirus exposure and HLA in healthy donors. About the research overall: Researchers previously reported finding roughly 120 million unique TCR beta sequences from roughly 200 million T cells.

Notes on this clone: The antigen is not known.

The PCR ran on 60 Vbeta and 13 Jbeta primers. Clones were sequenced by immunoSEQ multiplex PCR, and TCRdb holds only the in-frame ones, with some missing. The sample lists about 190,000 clones; about four fifths were seen once. The CDR3 sequence is 16 residues long. V lost 6 bases, J lost 1 base, and 13 bases lay in between. Germline values: CDR1 SGHTA, CDR2 FQGTGA. Whole-study findings and limits: Per a prior analysis, the majority of TCR beta V segments were productive roughly 90% or roughly 30% of the time. Most subjects had HLA-A and HLA-B alleles reportedly predicted accurately by TCR beta sequences.

The material sequenced was PBMCs. The receptor's source is a woman aged 45-65 years in good health and CMV-seropositive. The chain employs TRBV7-3 and TRBJ2-6; D uncertain. CDR3 protein: CASSKNQDSGANVLTF. The CDR3 nucleotides read TGTGCCAGCAGTAAAAACCAGGATTCTGGGGCCAACGTCCTGACTTTC.